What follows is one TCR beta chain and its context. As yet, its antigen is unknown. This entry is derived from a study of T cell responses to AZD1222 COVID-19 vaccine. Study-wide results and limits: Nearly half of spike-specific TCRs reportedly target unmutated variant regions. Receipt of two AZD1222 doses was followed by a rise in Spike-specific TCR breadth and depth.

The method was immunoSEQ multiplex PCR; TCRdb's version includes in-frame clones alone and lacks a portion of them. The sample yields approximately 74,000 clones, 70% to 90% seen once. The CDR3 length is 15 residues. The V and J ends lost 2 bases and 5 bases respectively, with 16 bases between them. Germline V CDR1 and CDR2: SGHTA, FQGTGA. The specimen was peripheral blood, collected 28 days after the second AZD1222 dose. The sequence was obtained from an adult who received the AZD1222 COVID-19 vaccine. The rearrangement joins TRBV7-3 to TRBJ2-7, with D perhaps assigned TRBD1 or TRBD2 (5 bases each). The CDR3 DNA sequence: TGTGCCAGCAGCTTACAACAGGTTGAGGGAGACGAGCAGTACTTC. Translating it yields CASSLQQVEGDEQYF. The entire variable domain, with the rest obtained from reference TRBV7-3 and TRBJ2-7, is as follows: GAGVSQTPSNKVTEKGKYVELRCDPISGHTALYWYRQSLGQGPEFLIYFQGTGAADDSGLPNDRFFAVRPEGSVSTLKIQRTERGDSAVYLCASSLQQVEGDEQYFGPGTRLTVT.